This T cell receptor beta chain was captured by sequencing in a study of tumor-infiltrating lymphocytes in primary liver carcinoma. Unsorted bulk tissue of about 19-31 mg yielded co-extracted RNA and DNA. Chronic HBV infection affected patients, none of whom had received treatment. TCR beta cDNA was made from roughly 500 ng total RNA with a constant-region primer. Each TCR beta library was derived from three nested multiplex PCR rounds that employed slightly modified ARM-PCR. Investigators reported that the first two PCR rounds, at about 9 cycles each, used TRBV1-TRBV30 forward primers with a C-beta reverse primer. TCRdb fed the multiplex PCR reads into MiXCR, producing one record per CDR3 protein. The table records over 75,000 distinct CDR3 sequences, around 70% of them present only once. The CDR3 contains 14 residues. Germline loops: CDR1 MNHNY, CDR2 SVGAGI (reference sequence). V shed 5 bases and J shed 4 bases, with 14 bases lying between them.

Concerning this clonotype itself: A much larger clone lies one base from this, so it may be a read error. A read error is likely, as this CDR3 ends without the conserved phenylalanine or tryptophan.

The origin of this receptor is a man in his forties with primary liver carcinoma and hepatitis B virus infection. This chain joins TRBV6-6 and TRBJ1-2; possible D gene TRBD1, 6 bases. Material for sequencing was tumor-adjacent normal liver tissue. The CDR3 sequence is CASSTGDRIYGYTI. CDR3 DNA: TGTGCCAGCAGTACCGGAGACAGGATCTATGGCTACACCATC.